This is a list of T cell receptor beta chains from one sample in a study of T cell responses to AZD1222 COVID-19 vaccine. TCRdb's table, derived via immunoSEQ multiplex PCR, lists solely in-frame clones and lacks some. The sample includes tens of thousands of clones, 70% to 90% seen only once; the top ten take about 6%. The sample here was peripheral blood, taken on day 0 of AZD1222 vaccination. Source of these receptors: an adult in good health. Both conserved end residues are part of each CDR3. Fields, in order: V gene, clone size, D gene, J gene, CDR3 DNA, CDR3 protein. D genes are given only for firm matches. Clone size, where shown, is once, few, many, or a class for clones that have expanded.

>TRBV10-3|-|-|TRBJ1-4
TGTGCCATCAGGCGGGGGCAGGGTGGTGAAAAACTGTTTTTT
CAIRRGQGGEKLFF
>TRBV5-1|-|TRBD1|TRBJ2-7
TGCGCCAGCAGCTTGTTGGGACAGGGGTACGAGCAGTACTTC
CASSLLGQGYEQYF
>TRBV5-4|-|TRBD2|TRBJ2-1
TGTGCCAGCAGCTTGGCCCAACTAGCGGGCAGCTCCTACAATGAGCAGTTCTTC
CASSLAQLAGSSYNEQFF
>TRBV4-2|-|-|TRBJ2-2
TGTGCCAGCAGCCGGACCTTGGCCAGCCGGGAGCTGTTTTTT
CASSRTLASRELFF
>TRBV19|-|-|TRBJ2-7
TGTGCCAGTAGTATCTACCACAGATCCTACGAGCAGTACTTC
CASSIYHRSYEQYF
>TRBV5-4|once|-|TRBJ1-4
TGTGCCAGCAGCTTCGAGCAGAGGCCGGAAAAACTGTTTTTT
CASSFEQRPEKLFF
>TRBV3-1/TRBV3-2|few|-|TRBJ2-5
TGTGCCAGCAGCCAAGATCGGGGGGCCTGGGAGACCCAGTACTTC
CASSQDRGAWETQYF
>TRBV7-8|-|TRBD1|TRBJ1-5
TGTGCCAGCAGCTTAGGACAGGGCAGGATAAGCAATCAGCCCCAGCATTTT
CASSLGQGRISNQPQHF
>TRBV28|-|TRBD2|TRBJ2-7
TGTGCCAGCAGTCCCTCCCGAGTGACTAGCGAAGCCTACGAGCAGTACTTC
CASSPSRVTSEAYEQYF
>TRBV6-5|-|TRBD1|TRBJ1-1
TGTGCCAGCAGCCCCCTCGGACAGGGGCGAACTGAAGCTTTCTTT
CASSPLGQGRTEAFF
>TRBV7-9|-|-|TRBJ2-1
TGTGCCAGCAGCCCTGGACAGCTGCTAGACAATGAGCAGTTCTTC
CASSPGQLLDNEQFF
>TRBV2|few|-|TRBJ2-7
TGTGCCAGCAGTGTCGAGCGGACCTACGAGCAGTACTTC
CASSVERTYEQYF
>TRBV5-1|-|-|TRBJ2-7
TGCGCCAGCAGCTTGGGCGGTATCTACGAGCAGTACTTC
CASSLGGIYEQYF
>TRBV6-8|-|-|TRBJ1-4
TGTGCCAGCTTGAGGAGACTCAAGGAAAAACTGTTTTTT
CASLRRLKEKLFF
>TRBV6-6|-|-|TRBJ1-1
TGTGCCAGCAGTTACTCGAGTGTATTCGGCACTGAAGCTTTCTTT
CASSYSSVFGTEAFF
>TRBV19|-|-|TRBJ2-7
TGTGCCAGTAGTAAGAAAGACCAGACCTACGAGCAGTACTTC
CASSKKDQTYEQYF
>TRBV24-1|once|-|TRBJ2-2
TGTGCCACCGGACAGACTTCCCCCGCCGGGGAGCTGTTTTTT
CATGQTSPAGELFF
>TRBV6-5|-|-|TRBJ2-7
TGTGCCAGCACGCGTGGGGTGTCCTACGAGCAGTACTTC
CASTRGVSYEQYF
>TRBV14|-|-|TRBJ2-5
TGTGCCAGCAGCCAATTCAGCGGCTCCGGGACCCAGTACTTC
CASSQFSGSGTQYF
>TRBV28|-|TRBD1|TRBJ2-4
TGTGCCAGCAGTACAGGGGGCTACGACAAAAACATTCAGTACTTC
CASSTGGYDKNIQYF
>TRBV7-2|once|TRBD1|TRBJ1-5
TGTGCCAGCAGCAACAGGGGGGATCAGCCCCAGCATTTT
CASSNRGDQPQHF
>TRBV19|-|TRBD1|TRBJ1-6
TGTGCCAGTAGTTTCGGACAGGGGAGTTCACCCCTCCACTTT
CASSFGQGSSPLHF
>TRBV6-5|-|-|TRBJ2-2
TGTGCCAGCAGTTACTCCGGGAACCTGAACACCAGGGAGCTGTTTTTT
CASSYSGNLNTRELFF
>TRBV28|-|-|TRBJ1-1
TGTGCCAGCAGTTCCCCCGGTCAGAACACTGAAGCTTTCTTT
CASSSPGQNTEAFF
>TRBV4-3|-|TRBD2|TRBJ2-1
TGCGCCAGCAGCCAAGATCTTAGCGGGAGGGCCGGGAATGAGCAGTTCTTC
CASSQDLSGRAGNEQFF
>TRBV28|-|TRBD1|TRBJ1-4
TGTGCCAGCAGTTTAACAGGGGGAATTGAAAAACTGTTTTTT
CASSLTGGIEKLFF
>TRBV4-1|-|-|TRBJ1-4
TGCGCCAGCAGCCAAGAAGTAGGGAATACTAATGAAAAACTGTTTTTT
CASSQEVGNTNEKLFF
>TRBV15|once|-|TRBJ2-3
TGTGCCACCAGCAGAGATGGGGGGAGGACAGATACGCAGTATTTT
CATSRDGGRTDTQYF
>TRBV3-1/TRBV3-2|-|TRBD2|TRBJ2-1
TGTGCCAGCAGCCACACAGCGGGAGGGGGGTACAATGAGCAGTTCTTC
CASSHTAGGGYNEQFF
>TRBV5-1|-|TRBD2|TRBJ2-1
TGCGCCTGCTCGACTAGCGGGTATAATGAGCAGTTCTTC
CACSTSGYNEQFF
>TRBV6-5|-|TRBD1|TRBJ2-1
TGTGCCAGCAGTAAGACAGGGGGCAATGAGCAGTTCTTC
CASSKTGGNEQFF
>TRBV14|-|-|TRBJ2-4
TGTGCCAGCAGCCAATTACAGGGAGGACACATTCAGTACTTC
CASSQLQGGHIQYF
>TRBV19|-|TRBD1|TRBJ2-2
TGTGCCAGTAGTATCCCGCCGGGACAGGGGTCGGGGGAGCTGTTTTTT
CASSIPPGQGSGELFF
>TRBV30|-|TRBD1|TRBJ1-1
TGTGCCTGGTCGGGACAGGGGAACACTGAAGCTTTCTTT
CAWSGQGNTEAFF
>TRBV28|-|TRBD2|TRBJ2-7
TGTGCCCACCCGGGACTAGCGGGAGTAACCCGCTCCTACGAGCAGTACTTC
CAHPGLAGVTRSYEQYF
>TRBV5-1|-|-|TRBJ1-6
TGCGCCAGCAGTGTTATCGGGCAGAATAATTCACCCCTCCACTTT
CASSVIGQNNSPLHF
>TRBV27|-|-|TRBJ2-1
TGTGCCAGCAGCCCCCCAAGGCCCTGGGGCAATGAGCAGTTCTTC
CASSPPRPWGNEQFF
>TRBV24-1|-|TRBD1|TRBJ2-5
TGTGCCACCAGTCCCCCGGACAGGGCAGAGACCCAGTACTTC
CATSPPDRAETQYF
>TRBV5-1|-|-|TRBJ1-2
TGCGCCAGCAGCTTGCAGGAAACTAACTATGGCTACACCTTC
CASSLQETNYGYTF
>TRBV18|once|-|TRBJ2-3
TGTGCCAGCTCACTCCAATCGACGGAGAGCACAGATACGCAGTATTTT
CASSLQSTESTDTQYF
>TRBV7-6|-|-|TRBJ2-3
TGTGCCAGCACCGCCGCTGGGGGGAGCAGGCCAGATACGCAGTATTTT
CASTAAGGSRPDTQYF
>TRBV6-5|-|TRBD1|TRBJ1-1
TGTGCCAGCAGTTACTCGACAGGGGCTGAAGCTTTCTTT
CASSYSTGAEAFF
>TRBV5-6|once|-|TRBJ1-1
TGTGCCAGCAGCTTGAATTCAAGGGTAGAAGCTTTCTTT
CASSLNSRVEAFF
>TRBV5-4|-|-|TRBJ2-2
TGTGCCAGCAGCCAAAGGGCAGGGATGGCCGGGGAGCTGTTTTTT
CASSQRAGMAGELFF
>TRBV5-1|-|-|TRBJ2-5
TGCGCCAGCAGCTTGGTGGGGGAAGAGACCCAGTACTTC
CASSLVGEETQYF
>TRBV29-1|-|-|TRBJ2-2
TGCAGCGGTTGGGGTGCGGTCGGGGAGCTGTTTTTT
CSGWGAVGELFF
>TRBV29-1|-|-|TRBJ1-1
TGCAGCGTTGTGGGGGACACTGAAGCTTTCTTT
CSVVGDTEAFF
>TRBV9|-|-|TRBJ2-1
TGTGCCAGCAGCGTAGGGGCCGGGGGCAATGAGCAGTTCTTC
CASSVGAGGNEQFF
>TRBV5-1|-|TRBD2|TRBJ2-7
TGCGCCAGCAGCATGACTAGCTTGTCCCCCTACGAGCAGTACTTC
CASSMTSLSPYEQYF